This is a list of T cell receptor beta chains from one sample in a study of blood T cells in healthy people across ages. TCRdb reanalysed the 5' RACE reads using MiXCR and keeps one entry per CDR3 protein. The sample includes under 1,000,000 distinct CDR3 sequences, about 36% of them seen just once. The sample was blood. The receptors were gathered from a man younger than 35 in good health. Both conserved end residues are part of each CDR3. The order of the fields is J gene, V gene, clone size, D gene, CDR3 length, CDR3 DNA, CDR3 protein. A D gene is named only where the DNA matches it firmly. Not every row has a clone size; where given, it reads once, few, many or a size class.

TRBJ2-1,TRBV2,few,.,12,TGTGCGGTGACAGACCCCTACAATGAGCAGTTCTTC,CAVTDPYNEQFF
TRBJ1-2,TRBV29-1,.,TRBD1,14,TGCAGCGTTGCCCGGACAGGGGGTAAATATGGCTACACCTTC,CSVARTGGKYGYTF
TRBJ2-3,TRBV5-1,few,TRBD2,21,TGCGCCAGCAGCTTGGCCCCTTTAGCGGGGGGTCCATCCCCTAGCACAGATACGCAGTATTTT,CASSLAPLAGGPSPSTDTQYF
TRBJ1-2,TRBV7-9,few,.,14,TGTGCCAGCAGCTTATGGGGGGCGAGCTATGGCTACACCTTC,CASSLWGASYGYTF
TRBJ1-5,TRBV6-1,.,.,16,TGTGCCAGCAGTGAATGGCTGAATGCTAGCAATCAGCCCCAGCATTTT,CASSEWLNASNQPQHF
TRBJ2-7,TRBV7-2,.,.,13,TGTGCCAGCAGCCCAACGGGACGCACCGAGCAGTACTTC,CASSPTGRTEQYF
TRBJ2-7,TRBV5-1,.,.,15,TGCGCCAGCAGCCCGTTGGGGGGATACTCCTACGAGCAGTACTTC,CASSPLGGYSYEQYF
TRBJ1-5,TRBV12-3/TRBV12-4,.,.,15,TGTGCCAGCAGTTCGGGGACGGGTAGCAATCAGCCCCAGCATTTT,CASSSGTGSNQPQHF
TRBJ1-3,TRBV4-1,.,.,13,TGCGCCAGCAGCCAAGTAGGGCGCGACACCATATATTTT,CASSQVGRDTIYF
TRBJ1-5,TRBV2,.,.,15,TGTGCCAGCATCATGGGGGCTGGTGGCAATCAGCCCCAGCATTTT,CASIMGAGGNQPQHF
TRBJ1-5,TRBV4-3,many,.,14,TGCGCCAGCAGCCAAGGTCGGGGAAACCAGCCCCAGCATTTT,CASSQGRGNQPQHF
TRBJ2-1,TRBV20-1,.,TRBD2,13,TGCAGTTACCCGGGACTAACGGGGTATGAGCAGTTCTTC,CSYPGLTGYEQFF
TRBJ1-2,TRBV6-2/TRBV6-3,few,TRBD1,13,TGTGCCAGCAGCCAGACAGGGTGGAATGGCTACACCTTC,CASSQTGWNGYTF
TRBJ1-1,TRBV20-1,few,.,13,TGCAGTGCTACTCCGGGAGACAACACTGAAGCTTTCTTT,CSATPGDNTEAFF
TRBJ1-1,TRBV5-1,.,TRBD1,16,TGCGCCAGCAGCTCGTCGGCGGACAGGGTGAACACTGAAGCTTTCTTT,CASSSSADRVNTEAFF
TRBJ1-2,TRBV4-3,few,.,13,TGCGCCAGCAGGGGGGAAGGGCGCGGTGGCTACACCTTC,CASRGEGRGGYTF
TRBJ2-5,TRBV4-3,.,TRBD1,14,TGCGCCAGCGGAAAGGACAGGGCAAACAATGAGCAGTACTTC,CASGKDRANNEQYF
TRBJ2-5,TRBV9,.,.,15,TGTGCCAGCAGCGTAGCGGCGGTCAGCTACAATGAGCAGTACTTC,CASSVAAVSYNEQYF
TRBJ2-3,TRBV7-3,few,TRBD2,17,TGTGCCAGCAGCCTAGACTCTAGCGGGGGGGCCGCAGGTACGCAGTATTTT,CASSLDSSGGAAGTQYF
TRBJ2-1,TRBV27,.,.,15,TGTGCCAGCAGTTGGGTGGGGGAGGTAGGCGATGAGCAGTTCTTC,CASSWVGEVGDEQFF
TRBJ2-5,TRBV14,.,.,17,TGTGCCAGCAGTCTGAACCCGACAAGGACAAACCAAGAGACCCAGTACTTC,CASSLNPTRTNQETQYF
TRBJ2-1,TRBV12-3/TRBV12-4,.,TRBD1,16,TGTGCCAGCAGTGGGGACAGGGCGCTCCCCTACAATGAGCAGTTCTTC,CASSGDRALPYNEQFF
TRBJ2-1,TRBV5-1,.,TRBD2,15,TGCGCCAGCAGCTTGGATTTAGCGGGGTGGGATGAGCAGTTCTTC,CASSLDLAGWDEQFF
TRBJ2-1,TRBV3-1,.,TRBD2,12,TGTGCCAGCAGCCAAGGTAGCGGGGGGCAGTTCTTC,CASSQGSGGQFF
TRBJ1-2,TRBV20-1,.,TRBD1,15,TGCAGTGCTAGAGTACAAACAGGGGACAGCGATGGCTACACCTTC,CSARVQTGDSDGYTF
TRBJ1-5,TRBV9,few,TRBD1,14,TGTGCCAGCAGCGTATGGGACAGACTACAGCCCCAGCATTTT,CASSVWDRLQPQHF
TRBJ2-7,TRBV6-1,many,.,11,TGTGCCAGCCCCGGGGTCTACGAGCAGTACTTC,CASPGVYEQYF
TRBJ1-2,TRBV20-1,.,TRBD1,14,TGCAGTGCTAGACGCAGGGGGCGACCCTATGGCTACACCTTC,CSARRRGRPYGYTF
TRBJ1-2,TRBV15,.,.,13,TGTGCCACCAGCAGGGATATTAACTATGGCTACACCTTC,CATSRDINYGYTF
TRBJ1-1,TRBV6-5,.,TRBD1,15,TGTGCCAGCAGTTACTCGGCAGGACAGGGGTCTGAAGCTTTCTTT,CASSYSAGQGSEAFF
TRBJ2-3,TRBV12-3/TRBV12-4,few,TRBD1,14,TGTGCCAGCAGTCCGACAGGGGGTGCAGATACGCAGTATTTT,CASSPTGGADTQYF
TRBJ2-1,TRBV4-2,many,TRBD2,15,TGTGCCAGCAGCCAAGGGCTAGCGGGGTTTCCTGAGCAGTTCTTC,CASSQGLAGFPEQFF
TRBJ2-7,TRBV12-3/TRBV12-4,.,.,15,TGTGCCAGCAGTCTGACACCACGCTCAGTCAATGAGCAGTACTTC,CASSLTPRSVNEQYF
TRBJ1-5,TRBV6-4,.,.,13,TGTGCCAGCAGCCCGTCCAGGTGTCAGCCCCAGCATTTT,CASSPSRCQPQHF
TRBJ1-1,TRBV3-1,.,.,13,TGTGCCAGCAGGGAGGGGGGAGACACTGAAGCTTTCTTT,CASREGGDTEAFF
TRBJ1-2,TRBV25-1,few,.,13,TGTGCCACCCAGGTGCCATCTAACTATGGCTACACCTTC,CATQVPSNYGYTF
TRBJ1-1,TRBV9,once,TRBD1,14,TGTGCCAGCAGCGGGGGGACAGGGGCGACTGAAGCTTTCTTT,CASSGGTGATEAFF
TRBJ2-6,TRBV6-2/TRBV6-3,.,.,16,TGTGCCAGCAGTCCCTGGAGGGCCCCTGGGGCCAACGTCCTGACTTTC,CASSPWRAPGANVLTF
TRBJ2-7,TRBV5-1,.,.,14,TGCGCCAGCAGCTTGTCTACGGACTCCTACGAGCAGTACTTC,CASSLSTDSYEQYF
TRBJ2-1,TRBV30,.,TRBD1,16,TGTGCCTGGAGTGTACGGATGCGGGACAGGGGCAATGAGCAGTTCTTC,CAWSVRMRDRGNEQFF
TRBJ2-5,TRBV27,.,TRBD2,14,TGTGCCAGCAAACCAGCGGGGTTCGATCAGACCCAGTACTTC,CASKPAGFDQTQYF
TRBJ2-7,TRBV7-8,.,.,13,TGTGCGACCCAACGAGAAACCTACAATGAGCAGTACTTC,CATQRETYNEQYF
TRBJ1-1,TRBV7-2,few,TRBD1,15,TGTGCCAGCAGCCTGGCCCCCACAGGGGGCACTGAAGCTTTCTTT,CASSLAPTGGTEAFF
TRBJ1-5,TRBV10-2,.,.,16,TGCGCCAGCAGTGAGTCGCCGGGCAATAGCAATCAGCCCCAGCATTTT,CASSESPGNSNQPQHF
TRBJ1-3,TRBV3-1,.,.,15,TGTGCCAGCAGCCAACGAAACGCGGGTGGAAACACCATATATTTT,CASSQRNAGGNTIYF
TRBJ1-4,TRBV6-5,.,.,14,TGTGCCAGCACCACGGGGAGGAATAATGAAAAACTGTTTTTT,CASTTGRNNEKLFF